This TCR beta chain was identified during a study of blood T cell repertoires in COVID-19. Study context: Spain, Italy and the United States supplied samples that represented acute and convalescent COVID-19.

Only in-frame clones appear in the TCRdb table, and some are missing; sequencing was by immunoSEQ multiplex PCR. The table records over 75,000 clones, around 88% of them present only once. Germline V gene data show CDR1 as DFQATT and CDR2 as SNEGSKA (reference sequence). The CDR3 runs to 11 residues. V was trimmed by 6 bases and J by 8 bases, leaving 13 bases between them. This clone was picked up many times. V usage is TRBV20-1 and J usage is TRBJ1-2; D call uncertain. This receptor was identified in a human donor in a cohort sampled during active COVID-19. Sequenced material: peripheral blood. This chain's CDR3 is CSAGVGKGYTF. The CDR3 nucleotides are TGCAGTGCGGGAGTGGGGAAGGGCTACACCTTC.